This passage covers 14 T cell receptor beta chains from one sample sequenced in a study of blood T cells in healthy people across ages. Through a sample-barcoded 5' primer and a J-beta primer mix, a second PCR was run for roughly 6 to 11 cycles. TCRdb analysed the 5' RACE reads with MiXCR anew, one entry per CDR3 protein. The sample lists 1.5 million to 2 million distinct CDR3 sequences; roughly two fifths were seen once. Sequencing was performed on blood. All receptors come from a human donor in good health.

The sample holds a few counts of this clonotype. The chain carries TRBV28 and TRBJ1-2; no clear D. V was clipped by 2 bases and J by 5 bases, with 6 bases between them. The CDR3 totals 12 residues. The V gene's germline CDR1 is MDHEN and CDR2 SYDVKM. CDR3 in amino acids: CASSLRQYGYTF. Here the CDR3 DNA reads TGTGCCAGCAGTTTAAGGCAGTATGGCTACACCTTC.

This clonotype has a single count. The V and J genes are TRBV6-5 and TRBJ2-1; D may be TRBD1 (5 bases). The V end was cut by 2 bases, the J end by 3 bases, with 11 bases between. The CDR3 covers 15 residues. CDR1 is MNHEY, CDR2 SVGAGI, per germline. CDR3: CASSYAAGIYNEQFF. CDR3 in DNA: TGTGCCAGCAGTTACGCGGCAGGGATCTACAATGAGCAGTTCTTC.

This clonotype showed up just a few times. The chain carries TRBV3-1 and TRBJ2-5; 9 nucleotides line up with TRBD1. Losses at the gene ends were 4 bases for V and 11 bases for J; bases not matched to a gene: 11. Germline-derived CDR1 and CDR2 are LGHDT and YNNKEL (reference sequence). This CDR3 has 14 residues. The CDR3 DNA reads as TGTGCCAGCAGCCGGCAATGGACAGGGGAGGAGCAGTACTTC. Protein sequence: CASSRQWTGEEQYF.

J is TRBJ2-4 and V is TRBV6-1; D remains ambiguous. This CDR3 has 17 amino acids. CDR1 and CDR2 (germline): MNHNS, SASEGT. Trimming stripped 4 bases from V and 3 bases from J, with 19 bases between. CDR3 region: CASSGRYGGTFKNIQYF. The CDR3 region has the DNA TGTGCCAGCAGTGGCCGTTACGGCGGAACCTTCAAAAACATTCAGTACTTC.

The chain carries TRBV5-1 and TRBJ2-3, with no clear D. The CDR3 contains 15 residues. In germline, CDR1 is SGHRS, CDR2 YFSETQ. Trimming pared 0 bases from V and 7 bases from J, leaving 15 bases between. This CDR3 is CASSLEEPGSNTQYF. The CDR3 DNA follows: TGCGCCAGCAGCTTGGAAGAGCCCGGATCAAATACGCAGTATTTT. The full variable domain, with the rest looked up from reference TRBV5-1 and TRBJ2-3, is KAGVTQTPRYLIKTRGQQVTLSCSPISGHRSVSWYQQTPGQGLQFLFEYFSETQRNKGNFPGRFSGRQFSNSRSEMNVSTLELGDSALYLCASSLEEPGSNTQYFGPGTRLTVL.

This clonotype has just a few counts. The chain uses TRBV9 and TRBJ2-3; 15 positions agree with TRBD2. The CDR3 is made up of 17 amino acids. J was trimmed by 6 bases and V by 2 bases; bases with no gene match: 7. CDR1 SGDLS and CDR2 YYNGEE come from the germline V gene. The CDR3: CASSVSPGLAGGDTQYF. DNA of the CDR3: TGTGCCAGCAGCGTCTCGCCGGGACTAGCGGGGGGTGATACGCAGTATTTT.

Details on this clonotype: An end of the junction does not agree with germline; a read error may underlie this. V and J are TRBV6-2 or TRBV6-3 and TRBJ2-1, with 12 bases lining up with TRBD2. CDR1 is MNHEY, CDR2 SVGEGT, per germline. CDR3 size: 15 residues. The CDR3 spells CASSYGLAGYNKQFF. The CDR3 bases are TGTGCCAGCAGTTATGGACTAGCGGGGTACAATAAGCAGTTCTTC.

As DNA, the CDR3 is TGTGCCAGCAGTGACTACAGGAGCACCGGGGAGCTGTTTTTT. Translating gives CASSDYRSTGELFF. The chain uses TRBV12-3 or TRBV12-4 and TRBJ2-2, with D perhaps assigned TRBD1 or TRBD2 (5 bases each). V was clipped by 5 bases and J by 4 bases, with 11 bases between them. The CDR3 has 14 amino acids.

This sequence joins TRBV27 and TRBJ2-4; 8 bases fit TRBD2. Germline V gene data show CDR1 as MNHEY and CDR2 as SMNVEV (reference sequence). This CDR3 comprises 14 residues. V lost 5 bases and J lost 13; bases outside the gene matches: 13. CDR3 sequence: CASSRGTSYNEQYF. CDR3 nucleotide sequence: TGTGCCAGCAGTCGAGGGACTAGTTACAATGAGCAGTACTTC.

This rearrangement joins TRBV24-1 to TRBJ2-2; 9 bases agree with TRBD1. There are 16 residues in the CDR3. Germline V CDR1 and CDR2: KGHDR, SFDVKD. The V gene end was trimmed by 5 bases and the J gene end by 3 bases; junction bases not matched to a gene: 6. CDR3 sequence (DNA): TGTGCCACCAGTGGATGGACAGGGGAGGACACCGGGGAGCTGTTTTTT. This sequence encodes CATSGWTGEDTGELFF.

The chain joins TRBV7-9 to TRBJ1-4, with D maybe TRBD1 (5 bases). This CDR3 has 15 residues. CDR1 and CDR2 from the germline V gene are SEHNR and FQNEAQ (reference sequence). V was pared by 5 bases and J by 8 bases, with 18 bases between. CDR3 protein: CASSPRARVREKLFF. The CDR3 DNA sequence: TGTGCCAGCAGCCCAAGGGCCAGGGTTCGGGAAAAACTGTTTTTT. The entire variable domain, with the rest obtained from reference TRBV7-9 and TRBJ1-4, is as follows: DTGVSQNPRHKITKRGQNVTFRCDPISEHNRLYWYRQTLGQGPEFLTYFQNEAQLEKSRLLSDRFSAERPKGSFSTLEIQRTEQGDSAMYLCASSPRARVREKLFFGSGTQLSVL.

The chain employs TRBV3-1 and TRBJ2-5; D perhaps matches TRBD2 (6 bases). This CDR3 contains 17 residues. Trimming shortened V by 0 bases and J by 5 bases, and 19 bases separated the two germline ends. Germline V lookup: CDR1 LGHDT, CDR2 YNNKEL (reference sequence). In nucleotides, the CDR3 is TGTGCCAGCAGCCAAGATATCGGACTAATCTATAGGGAGACCCAGTACTTC. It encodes CASSQDIGLIYRETQYF.

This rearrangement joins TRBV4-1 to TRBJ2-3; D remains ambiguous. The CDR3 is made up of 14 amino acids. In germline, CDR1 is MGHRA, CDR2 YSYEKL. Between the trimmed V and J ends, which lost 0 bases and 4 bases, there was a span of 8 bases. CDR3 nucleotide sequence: TGCGCCAGCAGCCAAGACTTTGGTGCAGATACGCAGTATTTT. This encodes CASSQDFGADTQYF.

The CDR3 DNA sequence: TGTGCCATCAGTGAGCCAACCGGACAGGGGGAAAGCTCTGGGGCCAACGTCCTGACTTTC. Its translation is CAISEPTGQGESSGANVLTF. The V and J genes are TRBV10-3 and TRBJ2-6, with TRBD1 identical over 10 bases. The CDR3 length is 20 residues. The J segment lost 0 bases and the V segment lost 2 bases, leaving 10 bases of the junction unmatched. CDR1 and CDR2 (germline): ENHRY, SYGVKD.